This TCR beta chain is from a study of T cell repertoires in cytomegalovirus infection (dated by TCRdb to about 2019). About the investigation overall: Donor HLA type was relevant to the analysis, because carriage of CMV infection together with the matching HLA type was indicated by public TCR beta signatures. The study at large found these results: Carriers of CMV infection plus the relevant HLA type were discriminated by the cumulative frequency of public TCR beta family members in the study cohort and in an independent roughly 370-donor cohort. The ex vivo response was dominated by HLA-C-restricted CMV-specific TCR beta clonotypes, and the single most frequent clonotype in two of eight donors was supplied by these HLA-C-restricted clonotypes.

Its CDR3 holds 15 amino acids, cysteine through phenylalanine. The sequence is cut down to CDR3 DNA, 45 bases in frame from base 1. The V end gives up 4 bases and the J end 6 bases, leaving 10 bases in the junction not matched to a gene. The germline V gene supplies CDR1 MGHDK and CDR2 SYGVNS. TCRdb records Illumina HiSeq 1500 as the sequencer. TCRdb reran the public reads through fastp at Q25 and MiXCR, keeping productive beta chains. Every distinct CDR3 protein forms one entry, paired with its most common genes and DNA. The sample table records about 190,000 distinct CDR3 sequences; 28% of these occur just once. Roughly 29% of the sample is taken by the ten largest. This clonotype was seen only a few times. Which antigen it targets is not known. No qualities accompany the bases; no much larger clone lies one base away.

This TCR derives from a human donor in good health (CMV status not recorded). Some clones in this sample may be carry-over from other donors' samples. The rearrangement combines TRBV25-1 with TRBJ1-2, with 8 junctional bases fitting TRBD1. Sample: PBMCs. The DNA reads as follows: TGTGCCAGCAGTGCCAGAAACAGGGGGACGGATGGCTACACCTTC. This sequence encodes CASSARNRGTDGYTF.